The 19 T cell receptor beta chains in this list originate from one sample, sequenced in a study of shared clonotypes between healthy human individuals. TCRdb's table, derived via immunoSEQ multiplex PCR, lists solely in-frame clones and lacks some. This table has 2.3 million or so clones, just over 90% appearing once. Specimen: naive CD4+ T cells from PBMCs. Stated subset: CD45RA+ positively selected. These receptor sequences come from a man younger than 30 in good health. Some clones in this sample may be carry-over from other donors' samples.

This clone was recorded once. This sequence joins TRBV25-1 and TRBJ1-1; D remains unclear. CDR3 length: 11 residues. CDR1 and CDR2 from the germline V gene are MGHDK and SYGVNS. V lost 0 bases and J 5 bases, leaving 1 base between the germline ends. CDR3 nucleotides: TGTGCCAGCAGTGAATATACTGAAGCTTTCTTT. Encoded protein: CASSEYTEAFF. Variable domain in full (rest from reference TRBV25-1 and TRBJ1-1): EADIYQTPRYLVIGTGKKITLECSQTMGHDKMYWYQQDPGMELHLIHYSYGVNSTEKGDLSSESTVSRIRTEHFPLTLESARPSHTSQYLCASSEYTEAFFGQGTRLTVV.

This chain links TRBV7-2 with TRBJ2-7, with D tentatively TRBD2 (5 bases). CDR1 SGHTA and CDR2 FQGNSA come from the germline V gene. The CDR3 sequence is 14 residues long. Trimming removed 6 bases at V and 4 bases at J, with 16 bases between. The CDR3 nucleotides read TGTGCCAGCAGTGAAGAGCGGACTTCTTACGAGCAGTACTTC. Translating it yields CASSEERTSYEQYF.

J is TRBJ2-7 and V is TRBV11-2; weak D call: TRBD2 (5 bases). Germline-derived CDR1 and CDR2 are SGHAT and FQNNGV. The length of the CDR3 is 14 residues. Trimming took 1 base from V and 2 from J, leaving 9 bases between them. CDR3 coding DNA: TGTGCCAGCAGCTTAGTCGGGGATCCCTACGAGCAGTACTTC. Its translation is CASSLVGDPYEQYF.

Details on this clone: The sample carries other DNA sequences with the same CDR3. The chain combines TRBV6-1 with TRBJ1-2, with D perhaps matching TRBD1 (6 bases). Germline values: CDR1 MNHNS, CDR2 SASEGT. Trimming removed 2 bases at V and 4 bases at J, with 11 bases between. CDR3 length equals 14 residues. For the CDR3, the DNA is TGTGCCAGCAGTGAACAGGGGTCGCGCTATGGCTACACCTTC. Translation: CASSEQGSRYGYTF.

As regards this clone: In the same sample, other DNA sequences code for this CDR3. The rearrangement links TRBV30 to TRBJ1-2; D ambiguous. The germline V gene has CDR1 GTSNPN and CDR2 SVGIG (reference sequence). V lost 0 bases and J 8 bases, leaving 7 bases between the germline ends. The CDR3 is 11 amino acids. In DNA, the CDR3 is TGTGCCTGGAGTGTTGGGGAGGGCTACACCTTC. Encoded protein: CAWSVGEGYTF.

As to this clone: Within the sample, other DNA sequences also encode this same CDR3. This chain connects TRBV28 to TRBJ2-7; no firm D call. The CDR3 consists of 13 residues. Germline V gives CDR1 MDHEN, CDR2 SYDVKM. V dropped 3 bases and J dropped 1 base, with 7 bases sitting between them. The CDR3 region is CASSFPYSYEQYF. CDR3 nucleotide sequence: TGTGCCAGCAGTTTCCCCTATTCCTACGAGCAGTACTTC.

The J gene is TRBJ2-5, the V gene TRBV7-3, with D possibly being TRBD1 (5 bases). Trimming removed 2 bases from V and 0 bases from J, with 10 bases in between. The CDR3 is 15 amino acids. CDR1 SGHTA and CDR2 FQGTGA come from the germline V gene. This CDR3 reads CASSLDSGYQETQYF. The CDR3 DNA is TGTGCCAGCAGCTTAGACAGTGGGTACCAAGAGACCCAGTACTTC.

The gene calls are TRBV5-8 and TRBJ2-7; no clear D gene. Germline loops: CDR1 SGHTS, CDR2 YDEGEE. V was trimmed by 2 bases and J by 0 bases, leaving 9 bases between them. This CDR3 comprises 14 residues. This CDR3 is CASSFYPSSYEQYF. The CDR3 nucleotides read TGTGCCAGCAGCTTCTATCCGAGCTCCTACGAGCAGTACTTC.

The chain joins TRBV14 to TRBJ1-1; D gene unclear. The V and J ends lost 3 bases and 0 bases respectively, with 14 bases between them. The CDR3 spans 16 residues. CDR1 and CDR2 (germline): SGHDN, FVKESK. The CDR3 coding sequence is TGTGCCAGCAGCCACCTGGGGAGAGGAATGAACACTGAAGCTTTCTTT. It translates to CASSHLGRGMNTEAFF.

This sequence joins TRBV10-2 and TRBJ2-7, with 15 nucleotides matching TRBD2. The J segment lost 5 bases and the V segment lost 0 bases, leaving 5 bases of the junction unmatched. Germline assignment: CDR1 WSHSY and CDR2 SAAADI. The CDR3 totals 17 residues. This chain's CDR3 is CASSESPGLAGGHEQYF. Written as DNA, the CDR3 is TGCGCCAGCAGTGAGTCTCCGGGACTAGCGGGAGGCCACGAGCAGTACTTC.

CDR3 DNA sequence: TGTGCCAGTAGTCACGACCGGAAAGAGCAGTACTTC. Translated: CASSHDRKEQYF. The chain recombines TRBV19 with TRBJ2-7; no definite D call. V gave up 5 bases and J gave up 7 bases, with 12 bases separating them. The CDR3 runs to 12 residues. Per the germline V gene, CDR1 is LNHDA and CDR2 is SQIVND (reference sequence).

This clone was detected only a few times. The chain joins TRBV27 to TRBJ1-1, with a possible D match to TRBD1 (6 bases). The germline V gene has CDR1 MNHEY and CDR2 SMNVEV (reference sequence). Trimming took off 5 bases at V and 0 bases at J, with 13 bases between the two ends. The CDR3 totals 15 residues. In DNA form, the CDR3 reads TGTGCCAGCAGTGGGGGCGGCGGACTGAACACTGAAGCTTTCTTT. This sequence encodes CASSGGGGLNTEAFF.

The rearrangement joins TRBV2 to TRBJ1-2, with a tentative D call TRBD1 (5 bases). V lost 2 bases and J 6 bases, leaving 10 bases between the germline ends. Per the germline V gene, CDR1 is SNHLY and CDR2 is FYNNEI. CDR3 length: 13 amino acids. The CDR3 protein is CASSEIWGDGYTF. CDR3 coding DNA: TGTGCCAGCAGTGAAATCTGGGGGGATGGCTACACCTTC.

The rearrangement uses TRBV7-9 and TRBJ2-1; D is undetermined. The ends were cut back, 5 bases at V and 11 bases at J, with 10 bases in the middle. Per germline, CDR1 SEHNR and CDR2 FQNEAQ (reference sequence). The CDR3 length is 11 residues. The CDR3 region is CASSLSPQQFF. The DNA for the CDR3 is TGTGCCAGCAGCCTCTCCCCTCAGCAGTTCTTC.

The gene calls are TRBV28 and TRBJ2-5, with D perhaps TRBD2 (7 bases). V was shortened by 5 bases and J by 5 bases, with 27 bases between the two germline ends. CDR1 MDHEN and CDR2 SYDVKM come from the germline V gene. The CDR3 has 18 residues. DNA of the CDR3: TGTGCCAGCAGTGGTATGGGGGGGGCTTGGTCCTCTCGGGAGACCCAGTACTTC. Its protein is CASSGMGGAWSSRETQYF. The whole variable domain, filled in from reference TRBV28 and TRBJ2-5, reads DVKVTQSSRYLVKRTGEKVFLECVQDMDHENMFWYRQDPGLGLRLIYFSYDVKMKEKGDIPEGYSVSREKKERFSLILESASTNQTSMYLCASSGMGGAWSSRETQYFGPGTRLLVL.

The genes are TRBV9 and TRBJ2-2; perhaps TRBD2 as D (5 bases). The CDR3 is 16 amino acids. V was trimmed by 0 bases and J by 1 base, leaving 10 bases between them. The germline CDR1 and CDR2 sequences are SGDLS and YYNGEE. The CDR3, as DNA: TGTGCCAGCAGCGTAGGGTGGACTCAGAACACCGGGGAGCTGTTTTTT. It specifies CASSVGWTQNTGELFF.

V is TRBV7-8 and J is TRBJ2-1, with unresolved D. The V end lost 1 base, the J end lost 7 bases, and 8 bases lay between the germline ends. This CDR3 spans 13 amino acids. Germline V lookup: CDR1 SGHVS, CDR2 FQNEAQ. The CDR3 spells CASSLGRMNEQFF. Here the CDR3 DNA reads TGTGCCAGCAGCTTAGGTAGGATGAATGAGCAGTTCTTC. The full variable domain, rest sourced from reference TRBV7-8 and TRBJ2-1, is GAGVSQSPRYKVAKRGQDVALRCDPISGHVSLFWYQQALGQGPEFLTYFQNEAQLDKSGLPSDRFFAERPEGSVSTLKIQRTQQEDSAVYLCASSLGRMNEQFFGPGTRLTVL.

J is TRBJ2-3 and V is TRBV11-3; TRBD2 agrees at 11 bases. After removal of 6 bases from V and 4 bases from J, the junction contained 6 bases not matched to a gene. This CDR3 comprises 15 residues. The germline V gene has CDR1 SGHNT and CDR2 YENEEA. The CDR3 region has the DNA TGTGCCAGCAGAGACGGGACTAGCGGCGCAGATACGCAGTATTTT. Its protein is CASRDGTSGADTQYF. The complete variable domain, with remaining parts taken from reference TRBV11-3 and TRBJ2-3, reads EAGVVQSPRYKIIEKKQPVAFWCNPISGHNTLYWYLQNLGQGPELLIRYENEEAVDDSQLPKDRFSAERLKGVDSTLKIQPAELGDSAVYLCASRDGTSGADTQYFGPGTRLTVL.

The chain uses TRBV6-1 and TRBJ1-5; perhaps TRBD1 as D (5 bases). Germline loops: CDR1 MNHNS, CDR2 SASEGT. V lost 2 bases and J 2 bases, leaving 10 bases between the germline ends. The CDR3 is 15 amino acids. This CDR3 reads CASSESWGGNQPQHF. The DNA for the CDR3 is TGTGCCAGCAGTGAATCATGGGGGGGCAATCAGCCCCAGCATTTT.